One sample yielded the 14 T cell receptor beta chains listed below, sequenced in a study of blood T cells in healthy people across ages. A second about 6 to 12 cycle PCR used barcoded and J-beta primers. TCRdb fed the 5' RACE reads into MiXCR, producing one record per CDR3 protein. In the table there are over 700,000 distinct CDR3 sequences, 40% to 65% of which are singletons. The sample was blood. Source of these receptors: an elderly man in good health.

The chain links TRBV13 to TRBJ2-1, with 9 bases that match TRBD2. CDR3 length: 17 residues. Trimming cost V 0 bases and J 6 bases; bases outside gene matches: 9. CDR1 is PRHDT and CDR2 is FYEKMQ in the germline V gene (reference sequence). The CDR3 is CASSLGASGDSPNEQFF. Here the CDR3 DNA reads TGTGCCAGCAGCTTAGGGGCTAGCGGGGACTCTCCCAATGAGCAGTTCTTC.

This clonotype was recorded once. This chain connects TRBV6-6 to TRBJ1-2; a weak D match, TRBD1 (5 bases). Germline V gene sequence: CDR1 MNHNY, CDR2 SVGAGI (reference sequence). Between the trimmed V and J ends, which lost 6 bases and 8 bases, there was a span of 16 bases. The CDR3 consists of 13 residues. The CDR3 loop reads CASSIVGGDGYTF. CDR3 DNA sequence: TGTGCCAGCAGCATAGTTGGGGGGGACGGCTACACCTTC.

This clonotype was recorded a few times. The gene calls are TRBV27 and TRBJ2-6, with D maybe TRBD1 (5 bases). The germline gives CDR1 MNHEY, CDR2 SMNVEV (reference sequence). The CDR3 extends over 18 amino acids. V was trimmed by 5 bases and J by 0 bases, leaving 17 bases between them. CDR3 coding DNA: TGTGCCAGCAGTCGTTTGTCGGTAGGACACTCTGGGGCCAACGTCCTGACTTTC. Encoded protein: CASSRLSVGHSGANVLTF.

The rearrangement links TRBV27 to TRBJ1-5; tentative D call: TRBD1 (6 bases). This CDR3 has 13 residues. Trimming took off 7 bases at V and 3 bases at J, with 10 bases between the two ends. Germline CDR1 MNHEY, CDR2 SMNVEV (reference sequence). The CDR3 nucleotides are TGTGCCAGCAAGAGGGACAACAATCAGCCCCAGCATTTT. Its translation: CASKRDNNQPQHF.

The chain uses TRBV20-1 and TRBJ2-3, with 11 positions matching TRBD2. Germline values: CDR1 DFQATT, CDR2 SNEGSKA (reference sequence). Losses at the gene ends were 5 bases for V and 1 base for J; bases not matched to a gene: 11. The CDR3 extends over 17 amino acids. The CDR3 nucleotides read TGCAGTGCTCCCGAGGTAGCGGGAGGGCCGGGCACAGATACGCAGTATTTT. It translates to CSAPEVAGGPGTDTQYF.

This chain's CDR3 is CSVGQNTGELFF. The CDR3 DNA sequence: TGCAGCGTCGGTCAAAACACCGGGGAGCTGTTTTTT. The chain employs TRBV29-1 and TRBJ2-2; D is uncertain. V lost 6 bases and J 2 bases, leaving 7 bases between the germline ends. The CDR3 consists of 12 residues. Germline CDR1 SQVTM, CDR2 ANQGSEA.

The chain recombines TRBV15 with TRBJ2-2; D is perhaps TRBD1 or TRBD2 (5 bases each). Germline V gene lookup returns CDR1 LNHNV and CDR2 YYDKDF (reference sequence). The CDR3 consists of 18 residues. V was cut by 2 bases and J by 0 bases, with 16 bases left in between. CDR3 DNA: TGTGCCACCAGCAGACCCGGGGCGGGTCTCGCGAACACCGGGGAGCTGTTTTTT. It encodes CATSRPGAGLANTGELFF.

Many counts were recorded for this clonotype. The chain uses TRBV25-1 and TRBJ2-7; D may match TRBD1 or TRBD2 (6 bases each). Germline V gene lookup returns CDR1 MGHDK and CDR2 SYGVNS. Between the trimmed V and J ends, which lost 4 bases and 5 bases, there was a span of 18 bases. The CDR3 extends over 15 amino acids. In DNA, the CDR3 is TGTGCCAGCAGTGGCACCGGGGGCTCAGAACACGAGCAGTACTTC. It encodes CASSGTGGSEHEQYF.

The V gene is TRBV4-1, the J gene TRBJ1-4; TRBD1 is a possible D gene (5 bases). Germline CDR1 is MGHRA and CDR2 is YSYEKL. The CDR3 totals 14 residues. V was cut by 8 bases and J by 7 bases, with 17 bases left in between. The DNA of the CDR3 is TGCGCCAGCGCGGAGCAGGGTAAGGGTGAAAAACTGTTTTTT. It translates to CASAEQGKGEKLFF.

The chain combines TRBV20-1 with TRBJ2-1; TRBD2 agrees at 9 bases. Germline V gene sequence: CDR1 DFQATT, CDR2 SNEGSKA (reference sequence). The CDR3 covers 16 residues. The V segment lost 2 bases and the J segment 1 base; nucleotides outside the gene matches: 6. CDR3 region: CSARTSTSGSYNEQFF. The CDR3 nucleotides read TGCAGTGCTAGAACCTCAACTAGCGGGTCCTACAATGAGCAGTTCTTC.

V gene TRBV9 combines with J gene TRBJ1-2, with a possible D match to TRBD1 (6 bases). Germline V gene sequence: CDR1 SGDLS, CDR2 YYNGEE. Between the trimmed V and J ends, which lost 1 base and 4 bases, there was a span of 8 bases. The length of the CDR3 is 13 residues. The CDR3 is CASSVLRGYGYTF. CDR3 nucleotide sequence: TGTGCCAGCAGCGTACTCAGGGGCTATGGCTACACCTTC. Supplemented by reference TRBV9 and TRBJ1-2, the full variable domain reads DSGVTQTPKHLITATGQRVTLRCSPRSGDLSVYWYQQSLDQGLQFLIQYYNGEERAKGNILERFSAQQFPDLHSELNLSSLELGDSALYFCASSVLRGYGYTFGSGTRLTVV.

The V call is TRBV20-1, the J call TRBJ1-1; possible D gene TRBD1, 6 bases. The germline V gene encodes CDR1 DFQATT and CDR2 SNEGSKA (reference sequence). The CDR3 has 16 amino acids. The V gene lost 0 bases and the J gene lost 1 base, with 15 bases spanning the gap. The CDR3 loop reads CSARDRLKTGNTEAFF. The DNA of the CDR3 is TGCAGTGCTAGAGATAGGCTGAAGACAGGGAACACTGAAGCTTTCTTT.

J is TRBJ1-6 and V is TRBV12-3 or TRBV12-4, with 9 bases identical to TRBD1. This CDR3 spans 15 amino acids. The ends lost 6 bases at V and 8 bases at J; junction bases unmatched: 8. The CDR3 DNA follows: TGTGCCAGCAGACTTATGACAGGGGGTCATTCACCCCTCCACTTT. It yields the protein CASRLMTGGHSPLHF.

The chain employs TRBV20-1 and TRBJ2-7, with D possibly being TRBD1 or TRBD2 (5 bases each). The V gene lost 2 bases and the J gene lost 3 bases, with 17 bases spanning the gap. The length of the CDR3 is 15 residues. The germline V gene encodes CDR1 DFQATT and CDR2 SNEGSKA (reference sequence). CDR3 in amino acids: CSARPPQGTDYEQYF. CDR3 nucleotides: TGCAGTGCTAGACCCCCACAAGGGACCGACTACGAGCAGTACTTC.